The T cell receptor (beta chain) described here comes from a study of CD8 T cells in ankylosing spondylitis. This clonotype came up a few times. Its antigen is unidentified. Germline assignment: CDR1 SGHRS and CDR2 YFSETQ. With 0 bases removed from V and 2 bases from J, the gap between germline ends came to 9 bases. This CDR3 contains 15 residues. Making the TCR beta libraries involved quantitative 5'-RACE with molecular barcodes. In TCRdb, the 5' RACE reads were re-called with MiXCR into one record per CDR3 protein. The sample contains a few hundred thousand distinct CDR3 sequences, 20% of which appear only once. Points from the study as a whole: Several of the motif variants were reported before in synovial fluid and blood from reactive arthritis. A TCR beta motif made of several highly homologous variants seemed typical of ankylosing spondylitis blood.

V gene TRBV5-1 combines with J gene TRBJ2-1; D might be TRBD1 (6 bases). Specimen: blood, either unsorted or a sorted T cell fraction (not recorded which). The receptor was derived from a male donor with ankylosing spondylitis or in good health (not recorded which). CDR3 loop: CASSLGGQTYNEQFF. The CDR3 DNA follows: TGCGCCAGCAGCTTGGGGGGGCAGACCTACAATGAGCAGTTCTTC.